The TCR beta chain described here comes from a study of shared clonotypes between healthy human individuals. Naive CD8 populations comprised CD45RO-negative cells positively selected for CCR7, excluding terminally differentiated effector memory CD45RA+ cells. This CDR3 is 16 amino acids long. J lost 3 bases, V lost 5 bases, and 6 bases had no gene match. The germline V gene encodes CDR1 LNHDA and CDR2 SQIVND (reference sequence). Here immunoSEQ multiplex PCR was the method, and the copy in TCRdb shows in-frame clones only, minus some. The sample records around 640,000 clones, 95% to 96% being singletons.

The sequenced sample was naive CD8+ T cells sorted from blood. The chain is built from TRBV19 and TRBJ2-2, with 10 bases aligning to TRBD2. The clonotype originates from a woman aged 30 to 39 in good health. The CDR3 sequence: CASSDGLADYTGELFF. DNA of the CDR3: TGTGCCAGTAGTGACGGACTAGCGGACTACACCGGGGAGCTGTTTTTT.